Following are 14 T cell receptor beta chains from one sample sequenced in a study of blood T cells in healthy people across ages. Together with a sample-barcoded 5' primer, a J-beta primer mix was included in a second PCR lasting roughly 6 to 12 cycles. TCRdb ran MiXCR on the 5' RACE reads and lists one entry per CDR3 protein. Of about 650,000 distinct CDR3 sequences listed, roughly 32% are singletons. Sequencing input: blood. These TCRs come from an elderly woman in good health.

This clonotype was counted at least ten times. This chain connects TRBV12-3 or TRBV12-4 to TRBJ2-2; no reliable D call. V was clipped by 6 bases and J by 3 bases, with 8 bases between them. This CDR3 has 13 amino acids. Written as DNA, the CDR3 is TGTGCCAGCAGCCGCGATTACACCGGGGAGCTGTTTTTT. Amino acids: CASSRDYTGELFF.

This clonotype came up many times. The CDR3 spells CASSLALGRYNEQFF. The CDR3 coding sequence is TGTGCCAGCAGCTTAGCGCTCGGGAGGTACAATGAGCAGTTCTTC. This rearrangement joins TRBV7-2 to TRBJ2-1; 7 positions agree with TRBD2. The junction had 3 bases not matched to a gene; V was cut back by 0 bases and J by 4 bases. The length of the CDR3 is 15 residues. Germline assignment: CDR1 SGHTA and CDR2 FQGNSA. The whole variable domain, remainder taken from reference TRBV7-2 and TRBJ2-1, is GAGVSQSPSNKVTEKGKDVELRCDPISGHTALYWYRQSLGQGLEFLIYFQGNSAPDKSGLPSDRFSAERTGGSVSTLTIQRTQQEDSAVYLCASSLALGRYNEQFFGPGTRLTVL.

The chain combines TRBV28 with TRBJ2-3, with 9 bases that match TRBD1. Germline V CDR1 and CDR2: MDHEN, SYDVKM. Trimming took 7 bases from V and 4 from J; bases not matched to a gene: 9. The CDR3 contains 15 residues. CDR3 sequence reads: CASTVGTGCPDTQYF. DNA for the CDR3: TGTGCCAGCACCGTCGGGACAGGGTGCCCAGATACGCAGTATTTT.

V gene TRBV20-1 combines with J gene TRBJ1-5; D ambiguous. The CDR3 has 16 amino acids. The germline V and J ends were trimmed by 5 bases and 7 bases, with 24 bases remaining between them. Germline values: CDR1 DFQATT, CDR2 SNEGSKA (reference sequence). This chain's CDR3 is CSAHNSLEPWRQPQHF. CDR3 bases: TGCAGTGCTCATAACAGCCTAGAGCCTTGGAGGCAGCCCCAGCATTTT.

This clonotype has at least ten counts. The chain's CDR3 is CASSLGFAGEQFF. The CDR3 nucleotides read TGTGCCAGCAGCTTAGGGTTCGCCGGTGAGCAGTTCTTC. V gene TRBV7-2 combines with J gene TRBJ2-1; unclear D gene. The V end was cut by 1 base, the J end by 9 bases, with 10 bases between. Germline CDR1 reads SGHTA; CDR2 reads FQGNSA. This CDR3 has 13 residues.

V usage is TRBV20-1 and J usage is TRBJ2-3; D is ambiguous. The V gene's germline CDR1 is DFQATT and CDR2 SNEGSKA (reference sequence). V dropped 5 bases and J dropped 2 bases, with 8 bases sitting between them. This CDR3 has 12 residues. CDR3 nucleotides: TGCAGTGCTTACCTACACACAGATACGCAGTATTTT. This codes for CSAYLHTDTQYF.

This clonotype was recorded many times. The chain has TRBV20-1 and TRBJ2-7; D perhaps matches TRBD1 (5 bases). Germline CDR1 DFQATT, CDR2 SNEGSKA (reference sequence). CDR3 length: 13 amino acids. V gave up 1 base and J gave up 4 bases, with 11 bases separating them. The CDR3: CSARAGMAYEQYF. CDR3 nucleotide sequence: TGCAGTGCTAGAGCAGGGATGGCATACGAGCAGTACTTC.

CDR3 in DNA: TGTGCCAGCAGCTTGGAGACTAGCGCTTCCGAGCAGTACTTC. As protein: CASSLETSASEQYF. The rearrangement uses TRBV5-4 and TRBJ2-7; 8 bases agree with TRBD2. The CDR3 has 14 amino acids. Losses at the gene ends were 0 bases for V and 6 bases for J; bases not matched to a gene: 5. Germline loops: CDR1 SGHNT, CDR2 YYREEE (reference sequence).

This clonotype was counted ten times or more. The chain's CDR3 is CSASPPGYNEQFF. The CDR3 nucleotides are TGCAGTGCTAGCCCCCCAGGATACAATGAGCAGTTCTTC. The chain uses TRBV20-1 and TRBJ2-1; D gene uncertain. Germline V lookup: CDR1 DFQATT, CDR2 SNEGSKA (reference sequence). The CDR3 length is 13 residues. Trimming pared 3 bases from V and 4 bases from J, leaving 10 bases between.

The chain combines TRBV7-9 with TRBJ1-5; D gene ambiguous. V gave up 5 bases and J gave up 9 bases, with 8 bases separating them. Looked up from germline, CDR1 is SEHNR and CDR2 is FQNEAQ (reference sequence). The CDR3 sequence is 11 residues long. The CDR3 spells CASSLDGPQHF. CDR3 nucleotides: TGTGCCAGCAGCCTCGATGGGCCCCAGCATTTT.

In this sample, this clonotype turned up a few times. The chain couples TRBV4-2 to TRBJ2-2; no definite D call. The CDR3 sequence is 14 residues long. Germline CDR1 and CDR2: LGHNA and YNFKEQ. V shed 2 bases and J shed 5 bases, with 9 bases lying between them. CDR3 bases: TGTGCCAGCAGCCAAAACATCCCAACCGGGGAGCTGTTTTTT. It codes for CASSQNIPTGELFF.

In its sample, this clonotype was seen many times. The chain joins TRBV7-2 to TRBJ2-7; 10 bases are a match to TRBD2. Germline loops: CDR1 SGHTA, CDR2 FQGNSA. The ends lost 0 bases at V and 0 bases at J; junction bases unmatched: 5. The CDR3 extends over 17 amino acids. The DNA for the CDR3 is TGTGCCAGCAGCTTAGCCGGAACTAGCGGGGTCTCCTACGAGCAGTACTTC. Translating gives CASSLAGTSGVSYEQYF.

This clonotype appeared many times. The chain couples TRBV11-1 to TRBJ2-5; no clear D gene. The CDR3 is made up of 13 amino acids. V dropped 5 bases and J dropped 1 base, with 8 bases sitting between them. In germline, CDR1 is SGHAT, CDR2 FQDESV (reference sequence). In DNA form, the CDR3 reads TGTGCCAGCAGCCGATCAAGCCAAGAGACCCAGTACTTC. Translation: CASSRSSQETQYF.

This chain connects TRBV4-3 to TRBJ2-6; 10 bases are a match to TRBD1. The CDR3 covers 17 residues. V lost 4 bases to trimming and J lost 3 bases; unmatched junction nucleotides: 6. The V gene's germline CDR1 is LGHNA and CDR2 YSLEER. CDR3 loop: CASSRGQGGFGANVLTF. The CDR3 DNA reads as TGCGCCAGCAGCCGAGGACAGGGGGGATTTGGGGCCAACGTCCTGACTTTC.